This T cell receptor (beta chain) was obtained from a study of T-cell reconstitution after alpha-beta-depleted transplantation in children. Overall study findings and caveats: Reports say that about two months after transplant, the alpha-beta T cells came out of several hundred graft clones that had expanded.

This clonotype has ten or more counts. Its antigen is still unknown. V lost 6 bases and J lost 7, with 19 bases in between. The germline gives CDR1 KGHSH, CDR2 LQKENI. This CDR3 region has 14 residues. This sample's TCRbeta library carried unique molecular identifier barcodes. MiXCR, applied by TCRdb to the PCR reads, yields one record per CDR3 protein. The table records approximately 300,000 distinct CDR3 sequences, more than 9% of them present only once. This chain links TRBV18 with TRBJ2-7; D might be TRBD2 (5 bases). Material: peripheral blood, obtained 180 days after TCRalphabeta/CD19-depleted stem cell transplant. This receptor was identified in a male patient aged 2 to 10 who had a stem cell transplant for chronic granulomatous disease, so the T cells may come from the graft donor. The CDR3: CASSPGGRVKEQYF. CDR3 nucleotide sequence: TGTGCCAGCTCCCCCGGCGGGCGAGTTAAAGAGCAGTACTTC.